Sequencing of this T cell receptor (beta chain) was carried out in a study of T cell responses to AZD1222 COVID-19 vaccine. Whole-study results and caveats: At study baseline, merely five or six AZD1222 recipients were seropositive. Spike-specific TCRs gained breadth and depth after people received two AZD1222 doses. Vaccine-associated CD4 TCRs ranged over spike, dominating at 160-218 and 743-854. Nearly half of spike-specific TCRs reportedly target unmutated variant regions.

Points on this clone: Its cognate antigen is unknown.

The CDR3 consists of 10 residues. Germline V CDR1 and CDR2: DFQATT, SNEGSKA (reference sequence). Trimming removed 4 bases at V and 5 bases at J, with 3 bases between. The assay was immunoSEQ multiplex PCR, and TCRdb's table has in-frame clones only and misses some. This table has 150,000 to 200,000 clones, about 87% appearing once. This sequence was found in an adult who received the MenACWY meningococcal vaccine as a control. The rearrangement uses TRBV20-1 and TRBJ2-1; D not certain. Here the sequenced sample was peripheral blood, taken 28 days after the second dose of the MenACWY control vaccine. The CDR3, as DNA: TGCAGTGCTATAAACAATGAGCAGTTCTTC. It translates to CSAINNEQFF.